These 22 T cell receptor beta chains were sequenced from one sample in a study of cytomegalovirus exposure and HLA in healthy donors. In the PCR, 60 Vbeta and 13 Jbeta primers were used. The repertoire was sequenced with immunoSEQ multiplex PCR; TCRdb's copy has only in-frame clones and lacks some. The table includes 150,000 or so clones, nearly 70% detected once. The specimen was PBMCs. Receptor source: a man aged 25 to 45 in good health and CMV-seropositive.

V usage is TRBV9 and J usage is TRBJ2-1; no clear D. Trimming pared 1 base from V and 8 bases from J, leaving 13 bases between. The CDR3 consists of 14 residues. Germline V CDR1 and CDR2: SGDLS, YYNGEE. CDR3 bases: TGTGCCAGCAGCGTAAGTGGGTTTGCGGATGAGCAGTTCTTC. Translation gives CASSVSGFADEQFF.

The gene calls are TRBV30 and TRBJ2-6, with unresolved D. V was trimmed by 3 bases and J by 0 bases, leaving 3 bases between them. Germline CDR1 reads GTSNPN; CDR2 reads SVGIG (reference sequence). There are 13 residues in the CDR3. The CDR3: CAWSNSGANVLTF. In DNA form, the CDR3 reads TGTGCCTGGAGCAACTCTGGGGCCAACGTCCTGACTTTC.

This sequence joins TRBV28 and TRBJ2-6; 11 nucleotides match TRBD2. CDR3 length: 22 residues. J lost 0 bases, V lost 6 bases, and 19 bases had no gene match. CDR1 is MDHEN and CDR2 is SYDVKM in the germline V gene. The CDR3 nucleotides read TGTGCCAGCAGCCCAGAACGAGGGGGGACTAGCGGATTCAGCTCTGGGGCCAACGTCCTGACTTTC. It encodes CASSPERGGTSGFSSGANVLTF.

This chain links TRBV4-1 with TRBJ2-2; a weak D match, TRBD1 (6 bases). Germline V CDR1 and CDR2: MGHRA, YSYEKL. V was shortened by 1 base and J by 8 bases, with 14 bases between the two germline ends. This CDR3 is 15 amino acids long. The CDR3 here is CASSQVGSGVGELFF. CDR3 bases: TGCGCCAGCAGCCAAGTGGGCTCAGGGGTGGGGGAGCTGTTTTTT.

Comments on this clone: A read error may produce the germline difference seen at one junction end. The rearrangement joins TRBV7-7 to TRBJ2-1; D not resolved. In germline, CDR1 is SSHAT, CDR2 FNYEAQ (reference sequence). The CDR3 totals 12 residues. The CDR3 is CASSFTDNEQFF. CDR3 nucleotide sequence: TGTGCTAGCAGCTTCACGGACAATGAGCAGTTCTTC.

A single count supports this clone. The CDR3 loop reads CASSSLGVTDTQYF. The CDR3 bases are TGTGCCAGCAGCAGTCTCGGTGTCACAGATACGCAGTATTTT. The chain is built from TRBV7-2 and TRBJ2-3; D remains unclear. This CDR3 has 14 residues. Trimming cost V 5 bases and J 2 bases, with 11 bases left between them. CDR1 is SGHTA, CDR2 FQGNSA, per germline.

The chain combines TRBV5-1 with TRBJ2-7; TRBD2 matches 11 bases. This CDR3 region has 14 residues. J was trimmed by 3 bases and V by 5 bases; bases with no gene match: 4. The V gene's germline CDR1 is SGHRS and CDR2 YFSETQ. In DNA form, the CDR3 reads TGCGCCAGCAGTACTAGCGGGAGTATCTACGAGCAGTACTTC. It specifies CASSTSGSIYEQYF.

The chain carries TRBV10-3 and TRBJ2-3; no clear D. V was shortened by 4 bases and J by 0 bases, with 17 bases between the two germline ends. CDR1 and CDR2 (germline): ENHRY, SYGVKD. The CDR3 totals 17 residues. The CDR3 region has the DNA TGTGCCATCAGTGGCAAACAGAGTACCTCTAGCACAGATACGCAGTATTTT. It codes for CAISGKQSTSSTDTQYF.

The V call is TRBV7-9, the J call TRBJ2-1, with a possible D match to TRBD2 (6 bases). V dropped 8 bases and J dropped 15 bases, with 23 bases sitting between them. The CDR3 covers 13 residues. Per germline, CDR1 SEHNR and CDR2 FQNEAQ (reference sequence). The CDR3 spells CASVRELRGPAFF. DNA for the CDR3: TGTGCCAGCGTCCGAGAACTGCGGGGCCCGGCGTTCTTC.

This clone was detected once. One end of the junction does not line up with germline, which may come from a read error. The chain employs TRBV7-9 and TRBJ2-3; D not certain. Germline CDR1 SEHNR, CDR2 FQNEAQ (reference sequence). There are 12 residues in the CDR3. The CDR3 nucleotides are TGTTCCAGCAGTCCTTCGCGGGATACGCAGTATTTT. It codes for CSSSPSRDTQYF.

In its sample, this clone was seen a few times. The CDR3 protein is CASSLPGTSGTDTQYF. Written as DNA, the CDR3 is TGTGCCAGCAGTCTCCCCGGGACTAGTGGCACAGATACGCAGTATTTT. The rearrangement uses TRBV27 and TRBJ2-3; 8 positions match TRBD2. The CDR3 contains 16 residues. After removal of 5 bases from V and 1 base from J, the junction contained 8 bases not matched to a gene. Germline CDR1 is MNHEY and CDR2 is SMNVEV (reference sequence).

J is TRBJ2-5 and V is TRBV5-1, with a possible D match to TRBD1 (6 bases). Trimming removed 0 bases from V and 4 bases from J, with 16 bases in between. The CDR3 is made up of 16 amino acids. Germline lookup yields CDR1 SGHRS and CDR2 YFSETQ. The CDR3, as DNA: TGCGCCAGCAGCTTGGCCGCTCAGACAGGCGGAGAGACCCAGTACTTC. It yields the protein CASSLAAQTGGETQYF.

The chain has TRBV28 and TRBJ1-1; D is uncertain. V was clipped by 2 bases and J by 5 bases, with 9 bases between them. Per germline, CDR1 MDHEN and CDR2 SYDVKM. The CDR3 is 13 residues long. The CDR3 nucleotides are TGTGCCAGCAGTTTAGGAGTTTTAACTGAAGCTTTCTTT. The encoded protein is CASSLGVLTEAFF.

Only a few counts were recorded for this clone. V and J are TRBV5-1 and TRBJ2-7; 11 bases match TRBD2. There are 15 residues in the CDR3. Unmatched junction bases numbered 5, after V lost 2 bases and J lost 4 bases. The germline CDR1 and CDR2 sequences are SGHRS and YFSETQ. The CDR3 protein is CASSFTSGSSYEQYF. The CDR3 region has the DNA TGCGCCAGCAGCTTCACTAGCGGGAGTAGTTACGAGCAGTACTTC. Variable domain in full (rest from reference TRBV5-1 and TRBJ2-7): KAGVTQTPRYLIKTRGQQVTLSCSPISGHRSVSWYQQTPGQGLQFLFEYFSETQRNKGNFPGRFSGRQFSNSRSEMNVSTLELGDSALYLCASSFTSGSSYEQYFGPGTRLTVT.

For the CDR3, the DNA is TGTGCCAGCAGTTTCCAGCAGGGGAATGAAAAACTGTTTTTT. Translated: CASSFQQGNEKLFF. The chain has TRBV28 and TRBJ1-4; tentative D call: TRBD1 (6 bases). Trimming stripped 3 bases from V and 5 bases from J, with 10 bases between. The germline V gene encodes CDR1 MDHEN and CDR2 SYDVKM. The CDR3 sequence is 14 residues long.

The rearrangement links TRBV9 to TRBJ1-1; D is ambiguous. The CDR3 sequence is 15 residues long. Germline CDR1 is SGDLS and CDR2 is YYNGEE. The V end lost 5 bases, the J end lost 2 bases, and 16 bases lay between the germline ends. CDR3 region: CASRVLSTGNTEAFF. As DNA, the CDR3 is TGTGCCAGCAGGGTTTTGTCGACGGGTAACACTGAAGCTTTCTTT.

This chain connects TRBV28 to TRBJ2-2; D remains unclear. V lost 1 base, J lost 4 bases, and 10 bases lay in between. The germline CDR1 and CDR2 sequences are MDHEN and SYDVKM. The CDR3 runs 15 residues. CDR3 bases: TGTGCCAGCAGTTTATTTACAGAGCTCACCGGGGAGCTGTTTTTT. Amino acids: CASSLFTELTGELFF.

V usage is TRBV11-3 and J usage is TRBJ2-7; 8 bases align to TRBD2. CDR3 length equals 14 residues. V gave up 7 bases and J gave up 6 bases; unmatched junction bases: 11. Germline-derived CDR1 and CDR2 are SGHNT and YENEEA. CDR3 nucleotides: TGTGCCAGCACCCTAGGGGGGCTAGCGGGCGAGCAGTACTTC. Translation: CASTLGGLAGEQYF.

The V gene is TRBV27, the J gene TRBJ1-2; TRBD1 matches at 7 bases. With V trimmed by 4 bases and J by 8 bases, 13 bases remained unmatched. Per the germline V gene, CDR1 is MNHEY and CDR2 is SMNVEV (reference sequence). The CDR3 length is 15 residues. CDR3 nucleotide sequence: TGTGCCAGCAGTTCCCAGAACGACAGGGCGGGCGGCTACACCTTC. It codes for CASSSQNDRAGGYTF.

V is TRBV6-1 and J is TRBJ2-1, with 7 bases lining up with TRBD2. The ends lost 3 bases at V and 8 bases at J; junction bases unmatched: 7. The CDR3 runs to 14 residues. The germline gives CDR1 MNHNS, CDR2 SASEGT. DNA for the CDR3: TGTGCCAGCAGTGACTCGGCGGGAGTGGATGAGCAGTTCTTC. Residues: CASSDSAGVDEQFF.

This sequence joins TRBV27 and TRBJ1-4; 7 nucleotides line up with TRBD1. CDR3 length equals 18 residues. CDR1 MNHEY and CDR2 SMNVEV come from the germline V gene (reference sequence). With V trimmed by 6 bases and J by 1 base, 14 bases remained unmatched. The CDR3 here is CASRHTTRGLVTNEKLFF. In DNA form, the CDR3 reads TGTGCCAGCAGGCATACCACAAGGGGGCTCGTAACTAATGAAAAACTGTTTTTT.

The gene calls are TRBV30 and TRBJ2-5, with a possible D match to TRBD2 (6 bases). Trimming shortened V by 3 bases and J by 4 bases, and 12 bases separated the two germline ends. The CDR3 spans 13 residues. Germline CDR1 and CDR2: GTSNPN and SVGIG (reference sequence). CDR3 loop: CAWSPWGGETQYF. As DNA, the CDR3 is TGTGCCTGGAGCCCCTGGGGAGGAGAGACCCAGTACTTC.